Listed below are T cell receptor beta chains from one sample, sequenced in a study of T cells in Graves' hyperthyroidism and ophthalmopathy. MiXCR was run by TCRdb on the multiplex PCR reads, yielding one entry per CDR3 protein. The sample yields about 580,000 distinct CDR3 sequences, around 42% seen once. Sequencing was carried out using peripheral blood or thyroid tissue (not recorded which). The origin of the receptors is a woman younger than 35 with Graves' hyperthyroidism. CDR3s include the opening cysteine and the closing phenylalanine or tryptophan. The D gene is left open where the match is weak. Not every row has a clone size; where given, it reads once, few, many or a size class.

>.|TRBV30|TRBJ2-7|.
TGTGCCTGGAGTACAGACAACTCCTACGAGCAGTACTTC
CAWSTDNSYEQYF
>.|TRBV5-4|TRBJ2-3|.
TGTGCCAGCAGCGTAGCGGCGGGAACAGATACGCAGTATTTT
CASSVAAGTDTQYF
>.|TRBV7-9|TRBJ1-1|many
TGTGCCAGCAGCCCCGCCGGTCGTGAAGCTTTCTTT
CASSPAGREAFF
>TRBD2|TRBV7-9|TRBJ2-7|once
TGTGCCAGCAGCTTAGACGGGGGGGGGGGCGAGACGCGGGGATACGAGCAGTACTTC
CASSLDGGGGETRGYEQYF
>.|TRBV20-1|TRBJ2-7|.
.
CSARTGVGYTFEQYF
>TRBD1|TRBV7-3|TRBJ1-2|.
TGTGCCAGCAGCTTCCCGGGACAGGGTTATTCGCATGGCTACACCTTC
CASSFPGQGYSHGYTF
>TRBD1|TRBV7-9|TRBJ1-3|many
TGTGCCAGCAGCTATACCGCTGGGACAGTGGGAAACACCATATATTTT
CASSYTAGTVGNTIYF
>.|TRBV29-1|TRBJ2-6|.
TGCAGCGTGCCAGGGGTGGCCGGGGCCAACGTCCTGACTTTC
CSVPGVAGANVLTF
>.|TRBV12-3/TRBV12-4|TRBJ2-7|few
TGTGCCAGCAGCCAAGGAGGACGTATCTCCTACGAGCAGTACTTC
CASSQGGRISYEQYF
>.|TRBV20-1|TRBJ1-6|.
TGCAGTGCTAGATGGGACGGAAAGGAAAATTCACCCCTCCACTTT
CSARWDGKENSPLHF
>.|TRBV6-2/TRBV6-3|TRBJ2-3|once
TGTGCCAGCAGCCCAAGGGTAGGGGCAGATACGCAGTATTTT
CASSPRVGADTQYF
>.|TRBV6-5|TRBJ1-2|many
TGTGCCAGCAGTTACTCGAGTTCGGGGGCGTCCGGCTACACCTTC
CASSYSSSGASGYTF
>.|TRBV12-3/TRBV12-4|TRBJ2-7|many
TGTGCCAGCAGTGACAGCTTAAACTCCTACGAGCAGTACTTC
CASSDSLNSYEQYF
>.|TRBV25-1|TRBJ1-1|many
TGTGCCAGCAGTTGGGCGCACACTGAAGCTTTCTTT
CASSWAHTEAFF
>.|TRBV19|TRBJ1-2|many
TGTGCCAGTAGTATCTTCCAGGCCGCTAACTATGGCTACACCTTC
CASSIFQAANYGYTF
>.|TRBV7-9|TRBJ1-2|once
.
CASSLDWASGNTF
>TRBD1|TRBV20-1|TRBJ1-5|.
TGCAGTGCTCATGGGACAGGGGATCAGCCCCAGCATTTT
CSAHGTGDQPQHF
>.|TRBV7-8|TRBJ1-5|.
TGTGCCAGCAGCTGTACAGGGAATAGCAATCAGCCCCAGCATTTT
CASSCTGNSNQPQHF
>TRBD1|TRBV11-2|TRBJ2-7|.
TGTGCCAGCAGCTCACCGGGACAGGAGTCCTACGAGCAGTACTTC
CASSSPGQESYEQYF
>.|TRBV10-3|TRBJ1-5|many
TGTGCCATCAGTGAGTCGGTAGCAGGCGGGGATCAGCCCCAGCATTTT
CAISESVAGGDQPQHF
>.|TRBV24-1|TRBJ2-7|many
TGTGCCACCAGTGACCCCGGGTACGAGCAGTACTTC
CATSDPGYEQYF
>TRBD2|TRBV19|TRBJ2-7|many
TGTGCCAGTAGTACCCCCCCACTAGCGGGAGGGCCCTACGAGCAGTACTTC
CASSTPPLAGGPYEQYF
>TRBD2|TRBV15|TRBJ2-7|.
TGTGCCACCAGGTCTGGCTTAAGCGGGACCTACGAGCAGTACTTC
CATRSGLSGTYEQYF
>TRBD2|TRBV29-1|TRBJ2-7|many
TGCAGCGTCTCTGAGGGTGCGGGAGGTTCCGAGCAGTACTTC
CSVSEGAGGSEQYF
>.|TRBV12-3/TRBV12-4|TRBJ1-1|.
TGTGCCAGCAGCCCCGGGAGTGAGGACACTGAAGCTTTCTTT
CASSPGSEDTEAFF
>.|TRBV12-3/TRBV12-4|TRBJ2-3|.
TGTGCCAGCGGGGGCATTACCTCTTCCACAGATACGCAGTATTTT
CASGGITSSTDTQYF
>.|TRBV29-1|TRBJ1-2|.
TGCAGCGTTGCAGCGGGAGCTCCCTACACCTTC
CSVAAGAPYTF
>TRBD1|TRBV24-1|TRBJ1-5|.
TGTGCCACCAGTGATGTCCGGACAGGTAGCAATCAGCCCCAGCATTTT
CATSDVRTGSNQPQHF
>TRBD1|TRBV11-2|TRBJ2-1|.
TGTGCCAGCAGCGTTACAGGGGAGAATGAGCAGTTCTTC
CASSVTGENEQFF
>.|TRBV29-1|TRBJ2-7|.
TGCAGCGTTGTCGGATTCTCCTACGAGCAGTACTTC
CSVVGFSYEQYF
>.|TRBV7-9|TRBJ2-7|.
TGTGCCAGCAGCCTGACCGGGGTCTCCTACAATGAGCAGTACTTC
CASSLTGVSYNEQYF
>TRBD1|TRBV3-1|TRBJ2-7|.
TGTGCCAGCAGCCGGGGGACAGGCTTTTCCTACGAGCAGTACTTC
CASSRGTGFSYEQYF
>.|TRBV11-2|TRBJ1-2|.
TGTGCCGGCAGCCAGGTACCGCAGGGCTTCTATGGCTACACCTTC
CAGSQVPQGFYGYTF
>.|TRBV18|TRBJ1-1|few
TGTGCCAGCTCACCAATCTCCGGTAGCGGCACTGAAGCTTTCTTT
CASSPISGSGTEAFF
>.|TRBV7-6|TRBJ1-2|many
TGTGCCAGCAGCCCCACGGGGAGAGGCGGCTACACCTTC
CASSPTGRGGYTF
>.|TRBV12-3/TRBV12-4|TRBJ2-5|.
TGTGCCAGCAGTTTCAGAGGGAACGTTGACTTC
CASSFRGNVDF
>.|TRBV2|TRBJ1-5|many
TGTGCCACCCGGGGTTTCAATCAGCCCCAGCATTTT
CATRGFNQPQHF
>.|TRBV29-1|TRBJ2-6|.
TGCAGCGTTGGGGTTTCCGGGTCCCCCCTCTCTGGGGCCAACGTCCTGACTTTC
CSVGVSGSPLSGANVLTF
>.|TRBV7-7|TRBJ2-7|.
TGTGCTAGCAGCTTGGAAGGGGCACTCAACAATGAGCAGTACTTC
CASSLEGALNNEQYF
>.|TRBV5-1|TRBJ2-3|.
TGCGCGGGAGCCCCCGTGGATACGCAGTATTTT
CAGAPVDTQYF
>TRBD1|TRBV20-1|TRBJ2-5|few
TGCAGTTTCCACAGGGGGCAAGAGACCCAGTACTTC
CSFHRGQETQYF
>.|TRBV20-1|TRBJ2-7|many
TGCAGTGCTATAGCCGGGAGTGGCTACGAGCAGTACTTC
CSAIAGSGYEQYF
>TRBD2|TRBV10-3|TRBJ2-5|once
TGTGCCATCAGTGAGCCGGGACTAGCGGGATGTGAGACCCAGTACTTC
CAISEPGLAGCETQYF
>TRBD2|TRBV29-1|TRBJ2-7|.
TGCAGCTTATGGGCGGGAGCCTACGAGCAGTACTTC
CSLWAGAYEQYF
>.|TRBV6-6|TRBJ1-5|few
TGTGCCAGCAGTCGCTCGGGGGCTCCCGGTAGAACTACCCAGCATTTT
CASSRSGAPGRTTQHF
>.|TRBV27|TRBJ2-5|.
TGTGCCAGCAGTAGGCGGACCCAAGAGACCCAGTACTTC
CASSRRTQETQYF
>.|TRBV7-2|TRBJ2-5|few
TGTGCCAGCAGCTCCATGAGTGCCTTTGGGACCCAGTACTTC
CASSSMSAFGTQYF
>.|TRBV5-1|TRBJ2-7|.
TGCGCCAGCAGCTTCCTAGCGTTCCCCTACGAGCAGTACTTC
CASSFLAFPYEQYF
>TRBD2|TRBV20-1|TRBJ2-5|many
TGCAGTGCTAGAGATCTGAGTAGCGGGAGGCTCGAGACCCAGTACTTC
CSARDLSSGRLETQYF
>.|TRBV7-6|TRBJ2-6|.
TGTGCCAGCAGCCGGTCGGCCAACGTCCTGACTTTC
CASSRSANVLTF
>TRBD2|TRBV24-1|TRBJ2-3|.
TGTGCCACCAGTGACCGGGGACTAGCGAGCGCAGATACGCAGTATTTT
CATSDRGLASADTQYF
>.|TRBV20-1|TRBJ1-4|many
TGCAGTGCTAGAGAGAGAGGGCAGGGAGATGAAAAACTGTTTTTT
CSARERGQGDEKLFF
>.|TRBV7-2|TRBJ1-2|.
TGTGCCAGCAGCTTAGAGCCAACGGCTAGCGGGAAGTACTATGGCTACACCTTC
CASSLEPTASGKYYGYTF
>.|TRBV12-3/TRBV12-4|TRBJ1-5|many
TGTGCCAGCAGTCCGGGGGGGGCGCCCCAGCATTTT
CASSPGGAPQHF